Each of the 26 T cell receptor beta chains below was sequenced from the same sample in a study of blood T cell repertoires in COVID-19. Generated by immunoSEQ multiplex PCR, the TCRdb table keeps only in-frame clones and is missing some. The table has around 130,000 clones, 82% seen once. The sample comprised peripheral blood. The receptors come from a human donor in a cohort sampled during active COVID-19.

This clone was seen a single time. The CDR3, as DNA: TGTGCCACCAGCTTCGGACAGGGCCCGACCGGGGAGCTGTTTTTT. Residues: CATSFGQGPTGELFF. The V and J genes are TRBV15 and TRBJ2-2; 8 nucleotides align to TRBD1. The CDR3 is 15 amino acids. V lost 5 bases and J lost 5; bases outside the gene matches: 7. The germline CDR1 and CDR2 sequences are LNHNV and YYDKDF (reference sequence).

In its sample, this clone was seen a few times. CDR3 sequence reads: CSASQTGSVTNEKLFF. In DNA, the CDR3 is TGCAGTGCTAGTCAGACAGGGTCGGTAACTAATGAAAAACTGTTTTTT. J is TRBJ1-4 and V is TRBV20-1; TRBD1 matches 7 bases. The CDR3 sequence is 16 residues long. Trimming took 3 bases from V and 1 from J; bases not matched to a gene: 8. CDR1 is DFQATT and CDR2 is SNEGSKA in the germline V gene (reference sequence).

The V call is TRBV3-1 (or the pseudogene TRBV3-2), the J call TRBJ1-5, with D perhaps TRBD1 (5 bases). Germline V lookup: CDR1 LGHDT, CDR2 YNNKEL (reference sequence). The CDR3 extends over 17 amino acids. V lost 1 base, J lost 1 base, and 14 bases lay in between. CDR3 in DNA: TGTGCCAGCAGCCAAGGTGGCGCAGGGATCAGCAATCAGCCCCAGCATTTT. This gives the protein CASSQGGAGISNQPQHF.

The genes are TRBV19 and TRBJ1-6; TRBD1 agrees at 8 bases. Looked up from germline, CDR1 is LNHDA and CDR2 is SQIVND (reference sequence). This CDR3 is 14 amino acids long. V shed 6 bases and J 7 bases; nucleotides not matched to a gene: 5. This CDR3 reads CASSLQGANSPLHF. As DNA, the CDR3 is TGTGCCAGTAGCCTGCAGGGGGCCAATTCACCCCTCCACTTT.

V is TRBV7-2 and J is TRBJ2-2; D possibly corresponds to TRBD1 (6 bases). The CDR3 contains 15 residues. Looked up from germline, CDR1 is SGHTA and CDR2 is FQGNSA. Between the trimmed V and J ends, which lost 0 bases and 3 bases, there was a span of 8 bases. CDR3 sequence reads: CASSLARTDTGELFF. The CDR3 nucleotides read TGTGCCAGCAGCTTAGCGCGGACAGACACCGGGGAGCTGTTTTTT.

The rearrangement uses TRBV5-1 and TRBJ1-1; D is unclear. Germline assignment: CDR1 SGHRS and CDR2 YFSETQ. Trimming left V 4 bases short and J 5 bases short, with 15 bases between. There are 14 residues in the CDR3. The CDR3 region has the DNA TGCGCCAGCAGCCCGTCCCCGGGAGAGACTGAAGCTTTCTTT. Amino acids: CASSPSPGETEAFF. The variable domain in full, with the rest retrieved from reference TRBV5-1 and TRBJ1-1, is KAGVTQTPRYLIKTRGQQVTLSCSPISGHRSVSWYQQTPGQGLQFLFEYFSETQRNKGNFPGRFSGRQFSNSRSEMNVSTLELGDSALYLCASSPSPGETEAFFGQGTRLTVV.

The chain's CDR3 is CASSWRLAGGTDTQYF. The CDR3 nucleotides are TGTGCCAGCAGCTGGCGGTTAGCGGGGGGCACAGATACGCAGTATTTT. This chain uses TRBV7-2 with TRBJ2-3; the match to TRBD2 covers 9 bases. The germline V gene has CDR1 SGHTA and CDR2 FQGNSA. V shed 4 bases, J shed 1 base, and the junction held 6 bases outside the gene matches. This CDR3 has 16 amino acids.

This chain uses TRBV19 with TRBJ2-1; 7 bases are shared with TRBD1. The CDR3 extends over 15 amino acids. V lost 5 bases to trimming and J lost 5 bases; unmatched junction nucleotides: 9. CDR1 is LNHDA, CDR2 SQIVND, per germline (reference sequence). This chain's CDR3 is CASSGVRGLHNEQFF. As DNA, the CDR3 is TGTGCCAGTAGTGGGGTAAGGGGGCTACACAATGAGCAGTTCTTC.

The CDR3, as DNA: TGTGCCACAGGGGACAGGGGAGGCAACTACGAGCAGTACTTC. Encoded protein: CATGDRGGNYEQYF. This chain joins TRBV19 and TRBJ2-7, with 10 nucleotides matching TRBD1. The J segment lost 3 bases and the V segment lost 10 bases, leaving 9 bases of the junction unmatched. The CDR3 is 14 amino acids. Germline V gene sequence: CDR1 LNHDA, CDR2 SQIVND (reference sequence).

The chain couples TRBV5-4 to TRBJ2-5; 13 nucleotides agree with TRBD2. The CDR3 has 18 residues. Per the germline V gene, CDR1 is SGHNT and CDR2 is YYREEE (reference sequence). The V gene end was trimmed by 4 bases and the J gene end by 1 base; junction bases not matched to a gene: 10. This chain's CDR3 is CASSRTSGGALSQETQYF. The CDR3, as DNA: TGTGCCAGCAGCCGTACTAGCGGGGGGGCCCTTAGCCAAGAGACCCAGTACTTC.

The CDR3 sequence is CARSRQGAWGEAFF. The DNA for the CDR3 is TGTGCCAGGAGTCGACAGGGGGCCTGGGGTGAAGCTTTCTTT. This chain joins TRBV14 and TRBJ1-1; 10 nucleotides match TRBD1. This CDR3 has 14 amino acids. Trimming at V came to 9 bases and at J to 7 bases, leaving 11 bases not matched to a gene. Germline V gives CDR1 SGHDN, CDR2 FVKESK.

V gene TRBV25-1 combines with J gene TRBJ1-5; 8 bases are shared with TRBD1. Trimming cost V 5 bases and J 6 bases; bases outside gene matches: 3. The length of the CDR3 is 13 residues. The germline V gene encodes CDR1 MGHDK and CDR2 SYGVNS. The CDR3 reads CASSPGGGQPQHF. The DNA of the CDR3 is TGTGCCAGCAGTCCAGGGGGCGGTCAGCCCCAGCATTTT.

This chain connects TRBV10-1 to TRBJ2-5; a possible D gene is TRBD2 (5 bases). This CDR3 has 14 amino acids. The ends were cut back, 4 bases at V and 5 bases at J, with 14 bases in the middle. Germline-derived CDR1 and CDR2 are WNHNN and SYGVQD (reference sequence). As DNA, the CDR3 is TGCGCCAGCAGTGGAAGGAGGACCCAGGAGACCCAGTACTTC. The encoded protein is CASSGRRTQETQYF.

The chain links TRBV6-5 to TRBJ2-5; D might be TRBD2 (7 bases). There are 15 residues in the CDR3. The V end lost 7 bases, the J end lost 5 bases, and 20 bases lay between the germline ends. Germline V gives CDR1 MNHEY, CDR2 SVGAGI. The CDR3 DNA reads as TGTGCCAGCACCGAATGGGCGGGGAGGGGGGAGACCCAGTACTTC. Translated, it gives CASTEWAGRGETQYF.

V is TRBV7-9 and J is TRBJ1-2; D remains unclear. This CDR3 is built from 17 residues. The V end was cut by 5 bases, the J end by 3 bases, with 22 bases between. Germline CDR1 SEHNR, CDR2 FQNEAQ (reference sequence). CDR3 in amino acids: CASSNLDTGYRYYGYTF. Written as DNA, the CDR3 is TGTGCCAGCAGCAACCTGGATACGGGGTATCGATACTATGGCTACACCTTC. Using reference TRBV7-9 and TRBJ1-2 for the parts outside the CDR3, the full variable domain is DTGVSQNPRHKITKRGQNVTFRCDPISEHNRLYWYRQTLGQGPEFLTYFQNEAQLEKSRLLSDRFSAERPKGSFSTLEIQRTEQGDSAMYLCASSNLDTGYRYYGYTFGSGTRLTVV.

This clone occurred once. V is TRBV11-2 and J is TRBJ2-3; unclear D gene. CDR3 length equals 12 residues. Germline V gene sequence: CDR1 SGHAT, CDR2 FQNNGV. Between the trimmed V and J ends, which lost 0 bases and 5 bases, there was a span of 3 bases. The CDR3 DNA is TGTGCCAGCAGCTTAGATCAAGATACGCAGTATTTT. This sequence encodes CASSLDQDTQYF.

The V gene is TRBV14, the J gene TRBJ1-6; unclear D gene. The CDR3 has 14 amino acids. Germline values: CDR1 SGHDN, CDR2 FVKESK. V lost 4 bases to trimming and J lost 14 bases, with 18 bases between them. CDR3 amino acids: CASSRTAGLDTLHF. The CDR3 DNA reads as TGTGCCAGCAGCCGAACGGCTGGGCTCGACACCCTCCACTTT.

CDR3 amino acids: CASSPVLSLMNTEAFF. In DNA form, the CDR3 reads TGTGCCAGCAGCCCCGTTCTAAGCCTCATGAACACTGAAGCTTTCTTT. This sequence joins TRBV6-6 and TRBJ1-1; D unclear. The length of the CDR3 is 16 residues. CDR1 and CDR2 from the germline V gene are MNHNY and SVGAGI (reference sequence). V lost 6 bases to trimming and J lost 0 bases, with 17 bases between them.

The V call is TRBV7-9, the J call TRBJ2-3; TRBD1 matches at 9 bases. The length of the CDR3 is 17 residues. CDR1 is SEHNR, CDR2 FQNEAQ, per germline (reference sequence). V lost 0 bases, J lost 6 bases, and 10 bases stayed unmatched. The CDR3 sequence: CASSLALGTGLGDTQYF. The CDR3 DNA follows: TGTGCCAGCAGCTTAGCCCTAGGGACAGGGTTGGGGGATACGCAGTATTTT.

The V gene is TRBV6-5, the J gene TRBJ2-7; 11 nucleotides agree with TRBD1. From germline, CDR1 is MNHEY and CDR2 SVGAGI. The V gene end was trimmed by 3 bases and the J gene end by 3 bases; junction bases not matched to a gene: 4. The CDR3 is made up of 15 amino acids. The CDR3 DNA is TGTGCCAGCAGTTATGCCGGGACAGGGGGCTACGAGCAGTACTTC. Translating gives CASSYAGTGGYEQYF.

This clone is a singleton in its sample. The rearrangement uses TRBV4-1 and TRBJ1-2; weak D call: TRBD1 (5 bases). CDR1 MGHRA and CDR2 YSYEKL come from the germline V gene. The CDR3 has 13 residues. Trimming removed 2 bases at V and 2 bases at J, with 6 bases between. CDR3 DNA sequence: TGCGCCAGCAGCCAATCAGGGAACTATGGCTACACCTTC. This gives the protein CASSQSGNYGYTF.

V is TRBV18 and J is TRBJ2-1; TRBD2 matches 10 bases. The CDR3 totals 15 residues. Germline values: CDR1 KGHSH, CDR2 LQKENI. Losses at the gene ends were 3 bases for V and 6 bases for J; bases not matched to a gene: 5. Here the CDR3 reads CASSPGLAALNEQFF. The CDR3 nucleotides are TGTGCCAGCTCACCCGGACTAGCGGCCCTCAATGAGCAGTTCTTC. Combining the CDR3 with reference TRBV18 and TRBJ2-1 gives the whole variable domain NAGVMQNPRHLVRRRGQEARLRCSPMKGHSHVYWYRQLPEEGLKFMVYLQKENIIDESGMPKERFSAEFPKEGPSILRIQQVVRGDSAAYFCASSPGLAALNEQFFGPGTRLTVL.

The J gene is TRBJ1-2, the V gene TRBV24-1, with 7 bases that match TRBD1. Germline CDR1 reads KGHDR; CDR2 reads SFDVKD. The CDR3 sequence is 15 residues long. Trimming cost V 10 bases and J 2 bases; bases outside gene matches: 12. This CDR3 is CATQPNRGSNYGYTF. The CDR3 DNA is TGTGCCACACAGCCGAACAGGGGAAGCAACTATGGCTACACCTTC.

This chain uses TRBV3-1 (or the pseudogene TRBV3-2) with TRBJ1-6, with 8 bases identical to TRBD1. CDR1 is LGHDT, CDR2 YNNKEL, per germline (reference sequence). Trimming took 4 bases from V and 10 from J; bases not matched to a gene: 6. The CDR3 sequence is 14 residues long. The CDR3 loop reads CASSLGRGLSPLHF. The CDR3 DNA reads as TGTGCCAGCAGCCTTGGCAGGGGGCTATCACCCCTCCACTTT.

The chain recombines TRBV28 with TRBJ1-3; TRBD1 agrees at 8 bases. CDR1 is MDHEN, CDR2 SYDVKM, per germline. This CDR3 is 14 amino acids long. With V trimmed by 6 bases and J by 2 bases, 3 bases remained unmatched. The CDR3 DNA sequence: TGTGCCAGCAGGACAGGGGCGCCTGGAAACACCATATATTTT. This translates into CASRTGAPGNTIYF. The entire variable domain, with the rest obtained from reference TRBV28 and TRBJ1-3, is as follows: DVKVTQSSRYLVKRTGEKVFLECVQDMDHENMFWYRQDPGLGLRLIYFSYDVKMKEKGDIPEGYSVSREKKERFSLILESASTNQTSMYLCASRTGAPGNTIYFGEGSWLTVV.

The chain is built from TRBV5-6 and TRBJ2-7; 9 nucleotides line up with TRBD2. The CDR3 runs 16 residues. The germline gives CDR1 SGHDT, CDR2 YYEEEE. Trimming at V came to 4 bases and at J to 4 bases, leaving 12 bases not matched to a gene. Written as DNA, the CDR3 is TGTGCCAGCAGCCCAGAAGGAGCGGGGGGACATTACGAGCAGTACTTC. Its translation: CASSPEGAGGHYEQYF.